This entry lists 15 T cell receptor beta chains sequenced from one sample in a study of CD8 T cells in ankylosing spondylitis. The study, taken as a whole, reports: What seemed typical of ankylosing spondylitis blood was a TCR beta motif built from 7 or 8 highly homologous variants.

TCRdb re-called the 5' RACE reads with MiXCR, one entry per CDR3 protein. The sample lists 200,000 to 250,000 distinct CDR3 sequences, around 6.6% occurring once. These receptors' targets are unknown. Sequenced material: blood, either unsorted or a sorted T cell fraction (not recorded which). These receptors all stem from a male donor with ankylosing spondylitis.

The table lists this clonotype with a few counts. The chain combines TRBV2 with TRBJ2-7; D is unclear. The germline V gene has CDR1 SNHLY and CDR2 FYNNEI. Trimming stripped 0 bases from V and 9 bases from J, with 6 bases between. The CDR3 has 11 residues. CDR3: CASSEALGQYF. The DNA of the CDR3 is TGTGCCAGCAGTGAAGCCCTCGGGCAGTACTTC.

The chain couples TRBV4-3 to TRBJ2-7; unclear D gene. Per the germline V gene, CDR1 is LGHNA and CDR2 is YSLEER. The CDR3 totals 14 residues. V was clipped by 0 bases and J by 0 bases, with 6 bases between them. The CDR3 DNA reads TGCGCCAGCAGCCAAGACGAGGCCTCCTACGAGCAGTACTTC. Its translation is CASSQDEASYEQYF.

Only a few counts were recorded for this clonotype. The chain carries TRBV4-1 and TRBJ2-3; 9 bases are shared with TRBD2. The trim removed 3 bases at V and 2 bases at J, leaving 6 bases unmatched. Per the germline V gene, CDR1 is MGHRA and CDR2 is YSYEKL. CDR3 length: 16 residues. Written as DNA, the CDR3 is TGCGCCAGCAGCCAGCGGGGGGGCCGGGACACAGATACGCAGTATTTT. Its protein product is CASSQRGGRDTDTQYF.

This clonotype was observed a handful of times. This chain joins TRBV7-2 and TRBJ1-1; possibly TRBD1 for D (5 bases). This CDR3 spans 16 amino acids. Germline V CDR1 and CDR2: SGHTA, FQGNSA. V was clipped by 1 base and J by 6 bases, with 18 bases between them. The CDR3 coding sequence is TGTGCCAGCAGCTTAGGGTGGGGACCTCGGGAGGCTGAAGCTTTCTTT. Translated, it gives CASSLGWGPREAEAFF.

This clonotype appeared a few times. The chain carries TRBV6-6 and TRBJ2-3, with D possibly matching TRBD1 (6 bases). This CDR3 region has 12 residues. Trimming took 7 bases from V and 5 from J, leaving 10 bases between them. Per germline, CDR1 MNHNY and CDR2 SVGAGI (reference sequence). The CDR3 DNA sequence: TGTGCCAGCACTGGGGGCTTAGATACGCAGTATTTT. Amino acid sequence: CASTGGLDTQYF.

This clonotype occurred many times. The rearrangement links TRBV10-3 to TRBJ2-7, with TRBD1 as a possible D gene (7 bases). The CDR3 totals 14 residues. Trimming removed 10 bases at V and 1 base at J, with 17 bases between. The V gene's germline CDR1 is ENHRY and CDR2 SYGVKD. CDR3 sequence (DNA): TGTGCCACGTCTCAGGCAGGGGGGTCCTACGAGCAGTACTTC. Translation gives CATSQAGGSYEQYF.

This clonotype was seen only a few times. This sequence joins TRBV28 and TRBJ2-7, with TRBD2 identical over 7 bases. This CDR3 contains 14 residues. V lost 6 bases, J lost 2 bases, and 7 bases stayed unmatched. The V gene's germline CDR1 is MDHEN and CDR2 SYDVKM. In DNA, the CDR3 is TGTGCCAGCAGCTTAAGCGGGACTACCTACGAGCAGTACTTC. This codes for CASSLSGTTYEQYF.

This chain joins TRBV27 and TRBJ1-4, with D unresolved. The length of the CDR3 is 13 residues. CDR1 and CDR2 (germline): MNHEY, SMNVEV (reference sequence). The ends were cut back, 3 bases at V and 8 bases at J, with 10 bases in the middle. CDR3 sequence: CASSFRFEEKLFF. DNA for the CDR3: TGTGCCAGCAGTTTTAGGTTCGAGGAAAAACTGTTTTTT.

This clonotype was counted between two and nine times. The chain joins TRBV5-6 to TRBJ2-7; 8 bases map to TRBD1. This CDR3 is built from 15 residues. V dropped 2 bases and J dropped 0; count of bases not matched to a gene: 4. The germline V gene has CDR1 SGHDT and CDR2 YYEEEE. As DNA, the CDR3 is TGTGCCAGCAGCTTCGGGGACAGGAGCTCCTACGAGCAGTACTTC. Its translation is CASSFGDRSSYEQYF.

V and J are TRBV28 and TRBJ2-7; 7 bases match TRBD2. J lost 3 bases, V lost 5 bases, and 7 bases had no gene match. Per germline, CDR1 MDHEN and CDR2 SYDVKM. The CDR3 runs 14 residues. Here the CDR3 reads CASSTSRGNYEQYF. The CDR3 bases are TGTGCCAGCAGTACATCGCGGGGGAACTACGAGCAGTACTTC. The variable domain in full, with the rest retrieved from reference TRBV28 and TRBJ2-7, is DVKVTQSSRYLVKRTGEKVFLECVQDMDHENMFWYRQDPGLGLRLIYFSYDVKMKEKGDIPEGYSVSREKKERFSLILESASTNQTSMYLCASSTSRGNYEQYFGPGTRLTVT.

This clonotype was detected many times. The rearrangement joins TRBV29-1 to TRBJ2-2; 7 bases fit TRBD2. CDR1 and CDR2 from the germline V gene are SQVTM and ANQGSEA. The CDR3 spans 13 residues. Unmatched junction bases numbered 5, after V lost 4 bases and J lost 6 bases. The DNA of the CDR3 is TGCAGCGTTGGAACTAGCGTGGCCGGGGAGCTGTTTTTT. Translated, it gives CSVGTSVAGELFF.

This clonotype occurred many times. This chain connects TRBV7-2 to TRBJ2-3; 15 positions match TRBD2. The CDR3 is 17 residues long. V shed 5 bases and J 5 bases; nucleotides not matched to a gene: 8. CDR1 and CDR2 from the germline V gene are SGHTA and FQGNSA. CDR3 sequence (DNA): TGTGCCAGCAGCCCCTGGACTAGCGGGGGGGGTGGAGATACGCAGTATTTT. Protein: CASSPWTSGGGGDTQYF.

This clonotype has a count of ten or more. The chain uses TRBV7-8 and TRBJ2-1; 8 bases fit TRBD1. The trim removed 4 bases at V and 5 bases at J, leaving 1 base unmatched. The V gene's germline CDR1 is SGHVS and CDR2 FQNEAQ. The CDR3 is made up of 13 amino acids. CDR3 nucleotides: TGTGCCAGCAGCTCGGGACAGGACAATGAGCAGTTCTTC. Translated: CASSSGQDNEQFF.

In its sample, this clonotype was seen many times. The rearrangement uses TRBV7-2 and TRBJ2-1, with D perhaps given as TRBD1 or TRBD2 (5 bases each). V dropped 2 bases and J dropped 5 bases, with 13 bases sitting between them. The CDR3 contains 15 residues. Germline lookup yields CDR1 SGHTA and CDR2 FQGNSA. The chain's CDR3 is CASSLSPGRDNEQFF. The DNA of the CDR3 is TGTGCCAGCAGCTTATCACCGGGACGGGACAATGAGCAGTTCTTC.

Many counts were recorded for this clonotype. V and J are TRBV4-3 and TRBJ1-1, with D tentatively TRBD1 (6 bases). This CDR3 has 15 amino acids. CDR1 and CDR2 (germline): LGHNA, YSLEER. V lost 3 bases, J lost 0 bases, and 11 bases lay in between. CDR3: CASSQLTGLNTEAFF. The CDR3, as DNA: TGCGCCAGCAGCCAGTTGACAGGTTTGAACACTGAAGCTTTCTTT.